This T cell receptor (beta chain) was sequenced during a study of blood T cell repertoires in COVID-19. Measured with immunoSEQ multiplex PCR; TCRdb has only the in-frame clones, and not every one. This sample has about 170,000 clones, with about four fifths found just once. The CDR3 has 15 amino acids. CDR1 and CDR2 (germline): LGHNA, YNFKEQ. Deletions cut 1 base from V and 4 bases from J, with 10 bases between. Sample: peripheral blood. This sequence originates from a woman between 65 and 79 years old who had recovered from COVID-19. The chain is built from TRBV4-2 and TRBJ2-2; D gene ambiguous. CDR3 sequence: CASSQGATGTGELFF. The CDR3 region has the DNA TGTGCCAGCAGCCAAGGAGCAACGGGCACCGGGGAGCTGTTTTTT.